One and the same sample provided the 18 T cell receptor beta chains below, sequenced in a study of response to subunit inactivated influenza vaccine. MiXCR was run by TCRdb on the RT-PCR reads, yielding one entry per CDR3 protein. In the table there are about 650,000 distinct CDR3 sequences, approximately 15% of which are singletons. The input for sequencing was PBMCs from blood, taken 11 to 12 days after vaccination. The receptors derive from a middle-aged man who received an inactivated influenza vaccine.

The chain couples TRBV24-1 to TRBJ1-5, with D possibly TRBD1 on 6 matching bases. V lost 4 bases, J lost 3 bases, and 9 bases lay in between. Germline V gives CDR1 KGHDR, CDR2 SFDVKD. CDR3 length: 14 amino acids. The CDR3 spells CATSDPGVNQPQHF. The CDR3 coding sequence is TGTGCCACCAGTGACCCAGGGGTCAATCAGCCCCAGCATTTT.

This clonotype was observed a handful of times. The chain joins TRBV5-1 to TRBJ2-6; D is perhaps TRBD2 (5 bases). V gave up 5 bases and J gave up 0 bases, with 15 bases separating them. The germline gives CDR1 SGHRS, CDR2 YFSETQ. CDR3 size: 17 residues. CDR3 region: CASRAGPILSGANVLTF. In DNA, the CDR3 is TGCGCCAGCAGGGCGGGCCCGATCCTCTCTGGGGCCAACGTCCTGACTTTC.

The chain carries TRBV20-1 and TRBJ2-7, with 8 nucleotides matching TRBD1. V lost 5 bases and J lost 5; bases outside the gene matches: 5. Germline V gene lookup returns CDR1 DFQATT and CDR2 SNEGSKA (reference sequence). This CDR3 is 12 amino acids long. CDR3 in amino acids: CSARRGRHEQYF. In DNA, the CDR3 is TGCAGTGCTCGCAGGGGGCGGCACGAGCAGTACTTC.

This clonotype was seen ten or more times. The chain links TRBV28 to TRBJ2-1; the D gene is possibly TRBD2 (6 bases). There are 15 residues in the CDR3. From germline, CDR1 is MDHEN and CDR2 SYDVKM. Deletions cut 4 bases from V and 4 bases from J, with 14 bases between. In DNA, the CDR3 is TGTGCCAGCAGTTACGGGAGAAGCTTTTACAATGAGCAGTTCTTC. Translating it yields CASSYGRSFYNEQFF.

This clonotype showed up just a few times. The chain uses TRBV5-1 and TRBJ2-7; D is undetermined. The CDR3 consists of 15 residues. V lost 3 bases to trimming and J lost 2 bases, with 15 bases between them. CDR1 is SGHRS and CDR2 is YFSETQ in the germline V gene. The CDR3 DNA reads as TGCGCCAGCAGCTGGGGAAGGACCTCCACCTACGAGCAGTACTTC. Translating gives CASSWGRTSTYEQYF.

This clonotype appeared a few times. The chain links TRBV6-7 to TRBJ1-5; possibly TRBD1 for D (5 bases). TRBV6-7 is recorded as an ORF, its role being uncertain. V dropped 7 bases and J dropped 7 bases, with 20 bases sitting between them. The CDR3 runs 15 residues. CDR3 sequence: CASILRGGFRQPQHF. The DNA for the CDR3 is TGTGCCAGCATCCTTCGGGGGGGGTTCAGACAGCCCCAGCATTTT.

This clonotype turned up a few times. J is TRBJ2-2 and V is TRBV3-1, with a tentative D call TRBD1 (6 bases). Trimming pared 3 bases from V and 1 base from J, leaving 12 bases between. This CDR3 region has 16 residues. The germline CDR1 and CDR2 sequences are LGHDT and YNNKEL (reference sequence). CDR3 bases: TGTGCCAGCAGCCACCGGACAGCCCTGAACACCGGGGAGCTGTTTTTT. Protein: CASSHRTALNTGELFF.

This chain uses TRBV6-2 or TRBV6-3 with TRBJ2-2; 13 bases match TRBD2. CDR1 is MNHEY and CDR2 is SVGEGT in the germline V gene. The CDR3 extends over 18 amino acids. V shed 2 bases and J 5 bases; nucleotides not matched to a gene: 8. CDR3 sequence reads: CASSYAQLAGGKTGELFF. In DNA, the CDR3 is TGTGCCAGCAGTTACGCTCAACTAGCGGGGGGGAAAACCGGGGAGCTGTTTTTT.

This clonotype was counted at least ten times. The chain is built from TRBV4-2 and TRBJ2-1; 8 nucleotides align to TRBD2. The CDR3 runs 17 residues. Germline loops: CDR1 LGHNA, CDR2 YNFKEQ. With 1 base clipped from V and 5 bases from J, the junction kept 10 bases outside the gene matches. The DNA of the CDR3 is TGTGCCAGCAGCCAAGTAGGAGCGGGAGTTTTGAACAATGAGCAGTTCTTC. It specifies CASSQVGAGVLNNEQFF.

In its sample, this clonotype was seen many times. The chain is built from TRBV14 and TRBJ2-1; TRBD2 agrees at 11 bases. Unmatched junction bases numbered 18, after V lost 6 bases and J lost 8 bases. The CDR3 extends over 18 amino acids. In germline, CDR1 is SGHDN, CDR2 FVKESK. CDR3 DNA: TGTGCCAGCAGACACTGGGTCGGGCTAGCGGGAGGAACAGATGAGCAGTTCTTC. Encoded protein: CASRHWVGLAGGTDEQFF.

This clonotype appeared a few times. The chain joins TRBV6-2 or TRBV6-3 to TRBJ1-5, with a possible D match to TRBD1 (5 bases). The CDR3 covers 14 residues. The V end was cut by 6 bases, the J end by 0 bases, with 9 bases between. The germline V gene encodes CDR1 MNHEY and CDR2 SVGEGT. The CDR3: CASRSDSSNQPQHF. Written as DNA, the CDR3 is TGTGCCAGCAGGTCCGACAGTAGCAATCAGCCCCAGCATTTT.

The gene calls are TRBV12-3 or TRBV12-4 and TRBJ2-1, with 8 bases aligning to TRBD1. This CDR3 spans 17 amino acids. Trimming removed 7 bases from V and 5 bases from J; junction bases left unmatched: 16. CDR3 coding DNA: TGTGCCAGCAACAACCCTCTCGACAGGGGTGGGAACAATGAGCAGTTCTTC. Translating it yields CASNNPLDRGGNNEQFF.

In this sample, this clonotype turned up a few times. The chain recombines TRBV15 with TRBJ2-1, with a possible D match to TRBD1 (5 bases). V lost 3 bases and J 10 bases, leaving 13 bases between the germline ends. The CDR3 runs 13 residues. Germline V lookup: CDR1 LNHNV, CDR2 YYDKDF (reference sequence). The CDR3 loop is CATSSPDRNEQFF. The DNA for the CDR3 is TGTGCCACCAGCAGCCCCGACAGAAACGAGCAGTTCTTC.

This clonotype turned up a few times. The J gene is TRBJ1-1, the V gene TRBV9; D unclear. Trimming took off 5 bases at V and 2 bases at J, with 7 bases between the two ends. This CDR3 comprises 12 residues. Germline V gene sequence: CDR1 SGDLS, CDR2 YYNGEE. The CDR3 nucleotides are TGTGCCAGCAGGAGGGCAAACACTGAAGCTTTCTTT. Translating gives CASRRANTEAFF.

In its sample, this clonotype was seen many times. This chain links TRBV29-1 with TRBJ2-5; TRBD2 matches at 8 bases. Germline CDR1 and CDR2: SQVTM and ANQGSEA. The V gene end was trimmed by 3 bases and the J gene end by 5 bases; junction bases not matched to a gene: 8. The CDR3 runs 14 residues. CDR3 protein: CSVDRAGGVETQYF. The CDR3 DNA follows: TGCAGCGTTGACCGGGCGGGGGGCGTTGAGACCCAGTACTTC. The complete variable domain, with remaining parts taken from reference TRBV29-1 and TRBJ2-5, reads SAVISQKPSRDICQRGTSLTIQCQVDSQVTMMFWYRQQPGQSLTLIATANQGSEATYESGFVIDKFPISRPNLTFSTLTVSNMSPEDSSIYLCSVDRAGGVETQYFGPGTRLLVL.

This clonotype occurred a few times. The chain is built from TRBV7-2 and TRBJ2-3, with 9 bases that match TRBD1. Trimming cost V 5 bases and J 0 bases; bases outside gene matches: 3. The CDR3 contains 15 residues. Germline CDR1 reads SGHTA; CDR2 reads FQGNSA. The CDR3 DNA follows: TGTGCCAGCAGCAAGGGACAGGGAAGCACAGATACGCAGTATTTT. It specifies CASSKGQGSTDTQYF.

V usage is TRBV7-2 and J usage is TRBJ2-2; TRBD2 is a possible D gene (5 bases). Germline values: CDR1 SGHTA, CDR2 FQGNSA. The CDR3 consists of 16 residues. V lost 5 bases to trimming and J lost 5 bases, with 18 bases between them. CDR3 nucleotide sequence: TGTGCCAGCAGCCCCTTTGGTCCCTCGGGGACCGGGGAGCTGTTTTTT. Amino acid sequence: CASSPFGPSGTGELFF.

Ten or more counts support this clonotype. This chain connects TRBV28 to TRBJ2-2; 9 bases are a match to TRBD2. The V and J ends lost 1 base and 2 bases, in that order; junction bases with no gene match: 14. CDR3 size: 20 residues. Germline CDR1 reads MDHEN; CDR2 reads SYDVKM. CDR3 DNA: TGTGCCAGCAGTTTATTGGGACTAGCTGGCGGGGGATCTAACACCGGGGAGCTGTTTTTT. As protein: CASSLLGLAGGGSNTGELFF.